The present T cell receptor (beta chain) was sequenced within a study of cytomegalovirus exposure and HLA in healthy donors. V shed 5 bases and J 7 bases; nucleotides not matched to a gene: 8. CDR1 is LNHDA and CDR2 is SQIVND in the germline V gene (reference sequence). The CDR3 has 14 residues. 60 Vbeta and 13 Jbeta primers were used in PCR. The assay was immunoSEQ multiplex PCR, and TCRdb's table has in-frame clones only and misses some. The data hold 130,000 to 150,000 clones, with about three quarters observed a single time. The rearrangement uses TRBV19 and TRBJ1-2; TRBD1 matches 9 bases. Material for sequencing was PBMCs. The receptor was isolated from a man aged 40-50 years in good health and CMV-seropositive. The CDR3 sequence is CASSPRDREFGYTF. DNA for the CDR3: TGTGCCAGTAGTCCCCGGGACAGGGAATTTGGCTACACCTTC.